The sequence of this T cell receptor beta chain was determined in a study of blood T cells in healthy people across ages. Germline trimming cut 6 bases from V and 0 bases from J; bases unmatched to any gene: 14. The germline CDR1 and CDR2 sequences are MNHNS and SASEGT. The CDR3 extends over 18 amino acids. Next came a second PCR, run for roughly 6 to 11 cycles, which used a sample-barcoded 5' primer along with a J-beta primer mix. Using its own MiXCR run on the 5' RACE reads, TCRdb lists one record per CDR3 protein. The data hold 1.5 million to 2 million distinct CDR3 sequences, with roughly 28% observed a single time. At least 6 micrograms of total RNA were extracted per sample.

The rearrangement links TRBV6-1 to TRBJ2-4, with 7 bases identical to TRBD2. The source material was blood. This clonotype originated in a woman aged 25 to 39 in good health. The CDR3 DNA is TGTGCCAGCAGGATGGGAATGGCTAGCGGACTAGCCAAAAACATTCAGTACTTC. This codes for CASRMGMASGLAKNIQYF.